This entry describes one TCR beta chain. Its antigen remains unidentified. No base qualities exist here, and no much larger clone lies one base off it. Library preparation employed the immunoSEQ multiplex PCR assay. In its TCRdb copy, this immuneACCESS table keeps in-frame sequences only and misses some clones. Where compared with another copy, unresolved V genes explain less than half of these, and the others have no known cause. The sample data list around 88,000 clones, and 92% of these were observed just once. The ten largest clones add up to approximately 2.4% of the sample. Trimming removed 4 bases from V and 3 bases from J; the gene matches leave 9 bases unexplained. Taken from the germline V gene, the CDR1 and CDR2 loops are MNHNS and SASEGT. The CDR3 measures 15 amino acids from cysteine to phenylalanine. Only the CDR3 DNA is retained, 45 bases long and in frame from the first base. This entry is derived from a study of T cell changes during pregnancy in multiple sclerosis (dated by TCRdb to between 2018 and 2021). Study-wide context: In women with multiple sclerosis, the researchers looked at how the T cell repertoire shifted as pregnancy progressed.

This sample comprised peripheral blood, obtained after pregnancy. This sequence was found in a female donor in good health, enrolled as a control in a pregnancy study. The chain uses TRBV6-1 and TRBJ2-7; TRBD1 matches 7 bases in the middle. The DNA is as follows: TGTGCCAGCAGTGGATTCGGGACAGCGAACTACGAGCAGTACTTC. This gives the protein CASSGFGTANYEQYF.